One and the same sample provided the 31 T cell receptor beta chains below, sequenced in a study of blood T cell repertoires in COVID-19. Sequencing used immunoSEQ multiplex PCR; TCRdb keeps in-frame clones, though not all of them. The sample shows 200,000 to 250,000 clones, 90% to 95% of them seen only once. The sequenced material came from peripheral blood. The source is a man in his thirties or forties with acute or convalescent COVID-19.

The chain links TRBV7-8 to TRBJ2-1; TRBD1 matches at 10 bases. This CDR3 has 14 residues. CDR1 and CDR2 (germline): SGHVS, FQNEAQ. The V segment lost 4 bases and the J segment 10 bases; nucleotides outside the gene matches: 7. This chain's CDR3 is CASSSRQGAREQFF. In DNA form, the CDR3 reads TGTGCCAGCAGCTCTCGACAGGGGGCAAGGGAGCAGTTCTTC.

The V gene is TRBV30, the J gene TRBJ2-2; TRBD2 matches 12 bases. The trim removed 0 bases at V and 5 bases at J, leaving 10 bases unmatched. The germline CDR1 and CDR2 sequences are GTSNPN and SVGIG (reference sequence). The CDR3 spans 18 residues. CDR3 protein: CAWSVRPSGGAGTGELFF. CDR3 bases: TGTGCCTGGAGTGTACGCCCTAGCGGGGGGGCCGGTACCGGGGAGCTGTTTTTT. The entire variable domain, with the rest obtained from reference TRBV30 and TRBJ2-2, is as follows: SQTIHQWPATLVQPVGSPLSLECTVEGTSNPNLYWYRQAAGRGLQLLFYSVGIGQISSEVPQNLSASRPQDRQFILSSKKLLLSDSGFYLCAWSVRPSGGAGTGELFFGEGSRLTVL.

CDR3 sequence reads: CATSRGQGAETQYF. In DNA, the CDR3 is TGTGCCACCAGCAGAGGACAGGGGGCAGAGACCCAGTACTTC. The rearrangement links TRBV15 to TRBJ2-5; TRBD1 aligns across 10 bases. Germline CDR1 is LNHNV and CDR2 is YYDKDF (reference sequence). The CDR3 has 14 residues. The trim removed 1 base at V and 4 bases at J, leaving 0 bases unmatched.

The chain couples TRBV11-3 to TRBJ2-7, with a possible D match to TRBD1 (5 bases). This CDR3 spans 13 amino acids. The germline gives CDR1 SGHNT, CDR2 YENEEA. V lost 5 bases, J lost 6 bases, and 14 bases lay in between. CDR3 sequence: CASSLGQGTEQYF. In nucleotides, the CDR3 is TGTGCCAGCAGCCTCGGGCAGGGAACCGAGCAGTACTTC.

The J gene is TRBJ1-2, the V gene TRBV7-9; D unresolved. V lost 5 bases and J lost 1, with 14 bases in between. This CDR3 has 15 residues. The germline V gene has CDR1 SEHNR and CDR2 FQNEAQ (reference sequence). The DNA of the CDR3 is TGTGCCAGCAGCCGACCTGGGCAACTTAACTATGGCTACACCTTC. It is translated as CASSRPGQLNYGYTF.

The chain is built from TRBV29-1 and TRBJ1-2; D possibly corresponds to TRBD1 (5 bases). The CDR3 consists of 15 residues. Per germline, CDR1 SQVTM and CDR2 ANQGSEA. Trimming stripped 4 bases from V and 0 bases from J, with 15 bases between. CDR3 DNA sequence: TGCAGCGTTGGAGCTGGGGCGGCGGCTAACTATGGCTACACCTTC. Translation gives CSVGAGAAANYGYTF.

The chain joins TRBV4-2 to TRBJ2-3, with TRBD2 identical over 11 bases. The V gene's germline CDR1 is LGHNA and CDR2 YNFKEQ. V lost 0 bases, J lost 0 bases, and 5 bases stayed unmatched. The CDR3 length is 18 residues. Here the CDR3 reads CASSQERGLAGSTDTQYF. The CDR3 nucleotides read TGTGCCAGCAGCCAAGAGCGCGGACTAGCGGGTAGCACAGATACGCAGTATTTT.

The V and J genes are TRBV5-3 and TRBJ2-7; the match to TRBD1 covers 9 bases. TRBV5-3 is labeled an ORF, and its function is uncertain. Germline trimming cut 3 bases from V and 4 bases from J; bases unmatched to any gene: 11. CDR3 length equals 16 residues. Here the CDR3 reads CARSSTGTGFSYEQYF. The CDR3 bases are TGTGCCAGAAGCTCCACCGGGACAGGGTTCTCGTACGAGCAGTACTTC.

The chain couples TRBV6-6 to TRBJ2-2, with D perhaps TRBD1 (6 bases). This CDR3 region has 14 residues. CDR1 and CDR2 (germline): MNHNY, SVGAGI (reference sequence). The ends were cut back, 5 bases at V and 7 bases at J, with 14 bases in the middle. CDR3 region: CASSGYLRGGELFF. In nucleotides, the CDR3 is TGTGCCAGCAGTGGGTACCTCAGGGGCGGGGAGCTGTTTTTT.

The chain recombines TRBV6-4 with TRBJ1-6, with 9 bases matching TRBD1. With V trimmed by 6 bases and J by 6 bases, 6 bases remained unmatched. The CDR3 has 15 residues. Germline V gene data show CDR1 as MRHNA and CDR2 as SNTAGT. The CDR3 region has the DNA TGTGCCAGCAGGGTACAGGGGGCTGGTAATTCACCCCTCCACTTT. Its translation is CASRVQGAGNSPLHF.

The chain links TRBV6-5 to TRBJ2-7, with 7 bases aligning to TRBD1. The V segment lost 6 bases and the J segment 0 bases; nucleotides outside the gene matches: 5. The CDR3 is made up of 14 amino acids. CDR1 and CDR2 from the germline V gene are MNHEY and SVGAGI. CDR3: CASRTGWSSYEQYF. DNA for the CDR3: TGTGCCAGCAGGACAGGGTGGAGCTCCTACGAGCAGTACTTC.

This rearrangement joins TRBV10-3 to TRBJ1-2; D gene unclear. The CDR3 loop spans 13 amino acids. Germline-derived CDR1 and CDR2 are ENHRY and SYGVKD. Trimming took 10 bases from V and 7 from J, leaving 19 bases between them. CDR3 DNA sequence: TGTGCCACCTCGAGGGTACGCGTTTTTGGCTACACCTTC. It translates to CATSRVRVFGYTF.

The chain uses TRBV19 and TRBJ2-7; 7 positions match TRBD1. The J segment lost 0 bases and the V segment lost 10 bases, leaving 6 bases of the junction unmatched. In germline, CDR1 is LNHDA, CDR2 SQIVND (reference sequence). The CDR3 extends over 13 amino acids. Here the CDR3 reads CATWDSFSYEQYF. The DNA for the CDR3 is TGTGCCACCTGGGACAGCTTCTCCTACGAGCAGTACTTC.

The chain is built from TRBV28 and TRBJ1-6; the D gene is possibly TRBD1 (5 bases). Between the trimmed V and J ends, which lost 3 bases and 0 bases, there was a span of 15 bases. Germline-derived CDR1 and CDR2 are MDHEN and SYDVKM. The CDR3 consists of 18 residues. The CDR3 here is CASSFSFEGASYNSPLHF. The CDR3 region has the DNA TGTGCCAGCAGTTTCAGTTTTGAAGGGGCCTCCTATAATTCACCCCTCCACTTT.

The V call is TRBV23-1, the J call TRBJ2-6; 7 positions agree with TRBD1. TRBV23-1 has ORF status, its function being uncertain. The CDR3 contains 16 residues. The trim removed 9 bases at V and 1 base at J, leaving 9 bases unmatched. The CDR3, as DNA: TGCGCCAGTTCCAGGGGGTCCCCGTCTGGGGCCAACGTCCTGACTTTC. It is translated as CASSRGSPSGANVLTF.

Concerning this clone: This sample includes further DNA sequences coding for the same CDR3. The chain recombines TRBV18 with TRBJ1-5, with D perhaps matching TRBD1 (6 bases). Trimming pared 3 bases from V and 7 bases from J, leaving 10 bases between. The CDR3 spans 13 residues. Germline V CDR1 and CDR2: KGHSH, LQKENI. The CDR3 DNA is TGTGCCAGCTCACCGGGACAAGAACAGCCCCAGCATTTT. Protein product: CASSPGQEQPQHF.

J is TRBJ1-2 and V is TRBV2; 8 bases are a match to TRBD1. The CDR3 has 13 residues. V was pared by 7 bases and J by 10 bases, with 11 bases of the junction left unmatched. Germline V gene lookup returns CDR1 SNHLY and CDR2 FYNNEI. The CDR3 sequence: CASITGGRRTYTF. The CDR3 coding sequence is TGTGCCAGCATCACAGGGGGGCGCAGGACCTACACCTTC.

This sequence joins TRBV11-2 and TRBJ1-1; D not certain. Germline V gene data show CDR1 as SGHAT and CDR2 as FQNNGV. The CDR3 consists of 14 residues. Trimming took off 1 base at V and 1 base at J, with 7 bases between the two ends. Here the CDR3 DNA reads TGTGCCAGCAGCTTAGTTCGGGGGAACACTGAAGCTTTCTTT. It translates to CASSLVRGNTEAFF.

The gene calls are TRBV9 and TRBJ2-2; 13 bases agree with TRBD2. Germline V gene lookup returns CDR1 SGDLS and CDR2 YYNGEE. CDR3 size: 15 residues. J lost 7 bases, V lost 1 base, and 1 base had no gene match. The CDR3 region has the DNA TGTGCCAGCAGCGTAACTAGCGGGAGGGTCGGGGAGCTGTTTTTT. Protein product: CASSVTSGRVGELFF. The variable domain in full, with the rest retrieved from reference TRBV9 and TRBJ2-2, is DSGVTQTPKHLITATGQRVTLRCSPRSGDLSVYWYQQSLDQGLQFLIQYYNGEERAKGNILERFSAQQFPDLHSELNLSSLELGDSALYFCASSVTSGRVGELFFGEGSRLTVL.

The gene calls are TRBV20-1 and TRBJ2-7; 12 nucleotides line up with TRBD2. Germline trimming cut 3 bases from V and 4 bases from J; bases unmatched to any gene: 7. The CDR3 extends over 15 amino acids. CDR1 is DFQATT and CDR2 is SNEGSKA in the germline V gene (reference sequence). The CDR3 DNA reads TGCAGTGCTAGTCGTCTAGCGGGGGGGAGATACGAGCAGTACTTC. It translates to CSASRLAGGRYEQYF.

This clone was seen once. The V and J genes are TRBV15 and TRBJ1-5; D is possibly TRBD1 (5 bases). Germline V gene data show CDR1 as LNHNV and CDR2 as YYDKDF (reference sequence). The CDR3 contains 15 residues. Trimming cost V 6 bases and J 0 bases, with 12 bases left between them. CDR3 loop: CATRTDRNSNQPQHF. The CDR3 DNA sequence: TGTGCCACCAGAACAGACAGAAATAGCAATCAGCCCCAGCATTTT.

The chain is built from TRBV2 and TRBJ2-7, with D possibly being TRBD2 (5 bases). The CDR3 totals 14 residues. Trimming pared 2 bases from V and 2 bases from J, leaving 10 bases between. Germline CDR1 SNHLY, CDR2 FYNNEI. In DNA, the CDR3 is TGTGCCAGCAGTGAATTGGGGAGTCCCTACGAGCAGTACTTC. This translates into CASSELGSPYEQYF.

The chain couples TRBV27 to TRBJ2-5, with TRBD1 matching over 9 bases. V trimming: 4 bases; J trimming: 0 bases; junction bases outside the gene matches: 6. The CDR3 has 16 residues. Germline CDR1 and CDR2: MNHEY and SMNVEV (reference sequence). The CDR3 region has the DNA TGTGCCAGCAGTTGGGGACAGGGACTGTACCAAGAGACCCAGTACTTC. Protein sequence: CASSWGQGLYQETQYF.

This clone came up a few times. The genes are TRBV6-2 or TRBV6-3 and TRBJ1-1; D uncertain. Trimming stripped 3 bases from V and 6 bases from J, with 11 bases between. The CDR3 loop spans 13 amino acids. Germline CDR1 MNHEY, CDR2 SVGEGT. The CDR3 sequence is CASSYGQRAEAFF. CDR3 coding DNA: TGTGCCAGCAGTTATGGGCAGCGGGCTGAAGCTTTCTTT.

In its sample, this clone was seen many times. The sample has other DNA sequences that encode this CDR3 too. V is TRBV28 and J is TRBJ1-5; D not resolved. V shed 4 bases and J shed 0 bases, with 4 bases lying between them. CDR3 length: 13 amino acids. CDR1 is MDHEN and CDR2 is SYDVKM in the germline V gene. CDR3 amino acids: CASSYYSNQPQHF. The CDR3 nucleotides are TGTGCCAGCAGTTATTATAGCAATCAGCCCCAGCATTTT.

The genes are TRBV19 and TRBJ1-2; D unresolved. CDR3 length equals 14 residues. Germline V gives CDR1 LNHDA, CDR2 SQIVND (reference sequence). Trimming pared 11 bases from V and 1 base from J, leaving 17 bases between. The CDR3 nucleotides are TGTGCCTCTCGTAACCTCGGTAATAACTATGGCTACACCTTC. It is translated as CASRNLGNNYGYTF.

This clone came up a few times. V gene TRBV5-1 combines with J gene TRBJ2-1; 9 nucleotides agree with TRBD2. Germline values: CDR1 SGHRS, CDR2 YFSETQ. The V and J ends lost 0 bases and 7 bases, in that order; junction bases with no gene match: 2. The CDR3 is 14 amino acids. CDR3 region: CASSLASGNNEQFF. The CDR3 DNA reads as TGCGCCAGCAGCTTGGCTAGCGGGAATAATGAGCAGTTCTTC. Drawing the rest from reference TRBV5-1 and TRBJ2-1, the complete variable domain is KAGVTQTPRYLIKTRGQQVTLSCSPISGHRSVSWYQQTPGQGLQFLFEYFSETQRNKGNFPGRFSGRQFSNSRSEMNVSTLELGDSALYLCASSLASGNNEQFFGPGTRLTVL.

This chain's CDR3 is CATSRRTGQETQYF. The CDR3 bases are TGTGCCACCAGCAGAAGGACAGGTCAAGAGACCCAGTACTTC. The rearrangement uses TRBV15 and TRBJ2-5, with TRBD1 matching 7 bases. Germline V gives CDR1 LNHNV, CDR2 YYDKDF (reference sequence). V lost 2 bases and J lost 2; bases outside the gene matches: 2. The length of the CDR3 is 14 residues.

CDR3 residues: CASSQFRTEGYTF. Here the CDR3 DNA reads TGTGCCAGCAGCCAATTTCGGACAGAGGGCTACACCTTC. The rearrangement uses TRBV14 and TRBJ1-2; TRBD1 might be the D (6 bases). CDR3 length: 13 residues. The germline gives CDR1 SGHDN, CDR2 FVKESK. V gave up 2 bases and J gave up 8 bases, with 12 bases separating them.

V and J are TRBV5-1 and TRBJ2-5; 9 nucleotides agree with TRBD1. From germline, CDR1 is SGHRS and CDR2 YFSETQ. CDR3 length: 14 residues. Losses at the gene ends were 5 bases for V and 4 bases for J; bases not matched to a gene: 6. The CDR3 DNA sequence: TGCGCCAGCAGTTTTTACAGGGGGCGAGAGACCCAGTACTTC. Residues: CASSFYRGRETQYF.

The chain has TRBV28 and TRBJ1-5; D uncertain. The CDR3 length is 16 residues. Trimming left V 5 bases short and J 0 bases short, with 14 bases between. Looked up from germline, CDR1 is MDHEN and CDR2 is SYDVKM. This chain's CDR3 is CASSTRNWYSNQPQHF. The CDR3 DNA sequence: TGTGCCAGCAGTACACGAAATTGGTATAGCAATCAGCCCCAGCATTTT.